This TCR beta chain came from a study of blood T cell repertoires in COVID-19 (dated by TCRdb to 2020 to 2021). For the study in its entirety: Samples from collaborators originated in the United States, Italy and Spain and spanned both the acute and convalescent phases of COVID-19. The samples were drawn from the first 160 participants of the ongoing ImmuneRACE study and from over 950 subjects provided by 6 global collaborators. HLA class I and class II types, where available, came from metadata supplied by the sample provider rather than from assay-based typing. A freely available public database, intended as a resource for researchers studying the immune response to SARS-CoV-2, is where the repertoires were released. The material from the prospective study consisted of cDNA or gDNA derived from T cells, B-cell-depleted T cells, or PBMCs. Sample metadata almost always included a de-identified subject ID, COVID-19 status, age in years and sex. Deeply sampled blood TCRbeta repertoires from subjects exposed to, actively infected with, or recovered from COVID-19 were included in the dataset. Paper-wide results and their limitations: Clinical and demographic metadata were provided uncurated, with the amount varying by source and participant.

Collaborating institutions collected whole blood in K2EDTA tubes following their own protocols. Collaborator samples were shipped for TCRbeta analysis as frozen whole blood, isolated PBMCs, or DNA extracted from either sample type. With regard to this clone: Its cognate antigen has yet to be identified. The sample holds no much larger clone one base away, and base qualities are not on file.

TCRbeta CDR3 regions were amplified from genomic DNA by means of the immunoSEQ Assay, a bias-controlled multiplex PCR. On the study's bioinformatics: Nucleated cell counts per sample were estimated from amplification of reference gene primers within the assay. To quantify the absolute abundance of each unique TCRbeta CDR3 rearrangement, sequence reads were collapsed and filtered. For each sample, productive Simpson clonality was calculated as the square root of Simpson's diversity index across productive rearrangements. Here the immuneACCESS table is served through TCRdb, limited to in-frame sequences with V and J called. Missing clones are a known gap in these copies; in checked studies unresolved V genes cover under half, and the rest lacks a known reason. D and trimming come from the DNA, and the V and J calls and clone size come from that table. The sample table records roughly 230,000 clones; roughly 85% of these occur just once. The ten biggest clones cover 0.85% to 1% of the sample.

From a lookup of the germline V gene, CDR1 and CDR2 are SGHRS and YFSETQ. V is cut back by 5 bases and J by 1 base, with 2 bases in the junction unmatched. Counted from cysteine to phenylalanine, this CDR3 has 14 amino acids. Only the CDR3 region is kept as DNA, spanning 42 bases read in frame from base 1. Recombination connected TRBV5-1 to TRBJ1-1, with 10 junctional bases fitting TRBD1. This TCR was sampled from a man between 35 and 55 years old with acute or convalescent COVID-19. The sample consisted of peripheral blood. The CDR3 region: CASSWDRGNTEAFF. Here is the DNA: TGCGCCAGCAGTTGGGACAGGGGGAACACTGAAGCTTTCTTT.